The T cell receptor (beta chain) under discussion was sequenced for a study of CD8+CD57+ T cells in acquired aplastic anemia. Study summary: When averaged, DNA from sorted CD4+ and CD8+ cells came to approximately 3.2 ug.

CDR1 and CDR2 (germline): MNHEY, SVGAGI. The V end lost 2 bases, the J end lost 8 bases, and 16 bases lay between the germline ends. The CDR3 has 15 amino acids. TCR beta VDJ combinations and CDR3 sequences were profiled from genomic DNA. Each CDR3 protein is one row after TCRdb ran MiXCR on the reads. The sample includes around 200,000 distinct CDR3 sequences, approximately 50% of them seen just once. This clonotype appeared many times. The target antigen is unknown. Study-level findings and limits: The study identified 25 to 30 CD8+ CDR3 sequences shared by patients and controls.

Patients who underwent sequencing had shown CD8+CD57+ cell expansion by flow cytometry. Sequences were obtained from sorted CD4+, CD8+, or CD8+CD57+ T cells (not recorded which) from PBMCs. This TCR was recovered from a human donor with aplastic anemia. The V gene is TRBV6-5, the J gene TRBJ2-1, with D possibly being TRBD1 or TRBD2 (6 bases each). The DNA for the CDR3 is TGTGCCAGCAGTTACCAACAGGGACTTAGCTATGAGCAGTTCTTC. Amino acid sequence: CASSYQQGLSYEQFF.